This TCR beta chain was obtained from a study of cytomegalovirus exposure and HLA in healthy donors. Study-wide findings and caveats: CMV serostatus was the sole immune exposure information available.

V was shortened by 6 bases and J by 1 base, with 9 bases between the two germline ends. Germline CDR1 KGHSH, CDR2 LQKENI. This CDR3 region has 13 residues. A multiplex PCR was run with 60 Vbeta primers and 13 Jbeta primers. Sequenced by immunoSEQ multiplex PCR; TCRdb stores in-frame clones only, minus some. The data hold 100,000 to 150,000 clones, with roughly 74% observed a single time. Donors in the study were healthy people who gave bone marrow. This clone was seen more than once but under ten times. What it binds is unknown. At the DNA level, this CDR3 is encoded by other sequences in the same sample as well.

This chain joins TRBV18 and TRBJ1-1; tentatively, D is TRBD1 (5 bases). The origin of this receptor is a woman between 45 and 65 years old in good health and CMV-seropositive. The sequencing input was PBMCs. In DNA, the CDR3 is TGTGCCAGCTCGTCCACAGGGAACACTGAAGCTTTCTTT. Its translation is CASSSTGNTEAFF.